The 18 T cell receptor beta chains listed next were all sequenced from one sample in a study of shared clonotypes between healthy human individuals. Measured with immunoSEQ multiplex PCR; TCRdb has only the in-frame clones, and not every one. The table records approximately 2,200,000 clones, more than 85% of them present only once. CD8 cells regarded as naive lacked CD45RO, were positively chosen for CCR7, and omitted terminally differentiated effector memory CD45RA+ cells. Sequenced: naive CD8+ T cells from PBMCs. All receptors come from a man aged 18-30 years in good health. Some clones in this sample may be carry-over from other donors' samples.

CDR3 sequence: CASSPKRVPNNEQFF. The CDR3 nucleotides are TGTGCCAGCTCACCGAAGCGGGTGCCAAACAATGAGCAGTTCTTC. The rearrangement uses TRBV18 and TRBJ2-1; D is perhaps TRBD2 (6 bases). In germline, CDR1 is KGHSH, CDR2 LQKENI. The V gene lost 3 bases and the J gene lost 5 bases, with 14 bases spanning the gap. CDR3 length: 15 residues. The whole variable domain, filled in from reference TRBV18 and TRBJ2-1, reads NAGVMQNPRHLVRRRGQEARLRCSPMKGHSHVYWYRQLPEEGLKFMVYLQKENIIDESGMPKERFSAEFPKEGPSILRIQQVVRGDSAAYFCASSPKRVPNNEQFFGPGTRLTVL.

The rearrangement links TRBV27 to TRBJ2-7; 8 bases align to TRBD2. Per germline, CDR1 MNHEY and CDR2 SMNVEV (reference sequence). V shed 0 bases, J shed 1 base, and the junction held 5 bases outside the gene matches. CDR3 size: 16 residues. The CDR3 sequence is CASSLSTGLGSYEQYF. CDR3 sequence (DNA): TGTGCCAGCAGTTTATCGACGGGACTAGGGTCCTACGAGCAGTACTTC.

This clone was picked up one time. The sample has other DNA sequences that encode this CDR3 too. The chain uses TRBV29-1 and TRBJ2-7, with unresolved D. In germline, CDR1 is SQVTM, CDR2 ANQGSEA. CDR3 length: 12 amino acids. V lost 4 bases to trimming and J lost 1 base, with 8 bases between them. DNA of the CDR3: TGCAGCGTTGTTGGTCTATCCTACGAGCAGTACTTC. Its protein is CSVVGLSYEQYF.

This clone was seen a few times. Other DNA sequences from this sample encode an identical CDR3 as well. The rearrangement uses TRBV7-9 and TRBJ2-7, with D maybe TRBD2 (5 bases). From germline, CDR1 is SEHNR and CDR2 FQNEAQ (reference sequence). The CDR3 has 13 residues. The V end was cut by 4 bases, the J end by 2 bases, with 9 bases between. CDR3 sequence: CASSSPRAYEQYF. The CDR3 region has the DNA TGTGCCAGCAGCTCCCCGAGGGCCTACGAGCAGTACTTC. Based on the CDR3 plus reference TRBV7-9 and TRBJ2-7, the full variable domain is DTGVSQNPRHKITKRGQNVTFRCDPISEHNRLYWYRQTLGQGPEFLTYFQNEAQLEKSRLLSDRFSAERPKGSFSTLEIQRTEQGDSAMYLCASSSPRAYEQYFGPGTRLTVT.

The chain carries TRBV7-9 and TRBJ2-6; D gene unclear. The ends were cut back, 5 bases at V and 9 bases at J, with 11 bases in the middle. Germline loops: CDR1 SEHNR, CDR2 FQNEAQ (reference sequence). The CDR3 length is 13 residues. CDR3 nucleotides: TGTGCCAGCAGCCCGAAGGGTGGCAACGTCCTGACTTTC. It encodes CASSPKGGNVLTF.

This clone has only one observation. The rearrangement joins TRBV7-2 to TRBJ1-1; D gene uncertain. This CDR3 spans 13 amino acids. Germline CDR1 and CDR2: SGHTA and FQGNSA. V lost 4 bases, J lost 7 bases, and 13 bases lay in between. The CDR3 protein is CASSSGAALEAFF. The DNA for the CDR3 is TGTGCCAGCAGCTCGGGAGCCGCCCTTGAAGCTTTCTTT.

The rearrangement joins TRBV7-6 to TRBJ2-1; D ambiguous. V was clipped by 0 bases and J by 9 bases, with 15 bases between them. Germline values: CDR1 SGHVS, CDR2 FNYEAQ. CDR3 length equals 15 residues. CDR3 DNA sequence: TGTGCCAGCAGCTTAGCGCGGTTAGGGTTTGTTGAGCAGTTCTTC. It encodes CASSLARLGFVEQFF.

The chain recombines TRBV10-3 with TRBJ1-5; tentative D call: TRBD1 (6 bases). CDR3 length: 16 residues. The ends were cut back, 2 bases at V and 1 base at J, with 12 bases in the middle. Germline values: CDR1 ENHRY, CDR2 SYGVKD. The CDR3 DNA reads as TGTGCCATCAGTGAGACCCGGACAGCCAGCAATCAGCCCCAGCATTTT. Translation: CAISETRTASNQPQHF.

V is TRBV9 and J is TRBJ2-4, with TRBD2 matching over 9 bases. The CDR3 length is 15 residues. Germline V gene data show CDR1 as SGDLS and CDR2 as YYNGEE. Trimming removed 3 bases from V and 5 bases from J; junction bases left unmatched: 6. The CDR3 reads CASSETSGTQNIQYF. CDR3 DNA sequence: TGTGCCAGCAGCGAGACTAGCGGTACACAAAACATTCAGTACTTC.

The CDR3 sequence is CASNWDGSNTGELFF. CDR3 bases: TGTGCCAGTAATTGGGACGGATCGAACACCGGGGAGCTGTTTTTT. The chain employs TRBV19 and TRBJ2-2, with D possibly called TRBD1 or TRBD2 (5 bases each). V lost 7 bases and J lost 0, with 12 bases in between. CDR1 is LNHDA and CDR2 is SQIVND in the germline V gene (reference sequence). The CDR3 spans 15 residues.

CDR3 residues: CASSLLWGSQRNEQFF. Here the CDR3 DNA reads TGTGCCAGCAGTTTATTATGGGGGTCCCAACGGAATGAGCAGTTCTTC. This sequence joins TRBV27 and TRBJ2-1; possibly TRBD1 or TRBD2 for D (5 bases each). This CDR3 is 16 amino acids long. Trimming removed 1 base at V and 7 bases at J, with 17 bases between. Germline values: CDR1 MNHEY, CDR2 SMNVEV (reference sequence).

This clone appeared a single time. This chain uses TRBV28 with TRBJ2-1; 9 positions match TRBD2. The CDR3 has 15 amino acids. CDR1 MDHEN and CDR2 SYDVKM come from the germline V gene. V shed 7 bases and J 5 bases; nucleotides not matched to a gene: 9. In DNA form, the CDR3 reads TGTGCCAGCATCCTTAGCGGGAGTTTCGACAATGAGCAGTTCTTC. This gives the protein CASILSGSFDNEQFF.

The chain has TRBV4-1 and TRBJ2-7, with 7 bases identical to TRBD1. CDR1 and CDR2 (germline): MGHRA, YSYEKL. V trimming: 1 base; J trimming: 2 bases; junction bases outside the gene matches: 5. This CDR3 comprises 15 residues. CDR3 coding DNA: TGCGCCAGCAGCCAAGGGGACAGCAGAGCCTACGAGCAGTACTTC. It yields the protein CASSQGDSRAYEQYF.

This chain uses TRBV6-5 with TRBJ2-7; 9 nucleotides agree with TRBD2. The CDR3 has 15 residues. Losses at the gene ends were 2 bases for V and 0 bases for J; bases not matched to a gene: 2. Germline loops: CDR1 MNHEY, CDR2 SVGAGI. The CDR3 sequence is CASSYGSGSSYEQYF. Written as DNA, the CDR3 is TGTGCCAGCAGTTACGGTAGCGGGAGCTCCTACGAGCAGTACTTC.

Comments on this clone: Other DNA sequences of this sample code for an identical CDR3. The chain joins TRBV4-3 to TRBJ2-7, with TRBD2 identical over 8 bases. V shed 1 base and J 3 bases; nucleotides not matched to a gene: 2. The CDR3 consists of 14 residues. Germline-derived CDR1 and CDR2 are LGHNA and YSLEER. CDR3 in amino acids: CASSQGLAGYEQYF. DNA of the CDR3: TGCGCCAGCAGCCAAGGCCTAGCGGGCTACGAGCAGTACTTC.

The chain couples TRBV7-6 to TRBJ1-5; D possibly corresponds to TRBD1 (6 bases). V was cut by 2 bases and J by 3 bases, with 11 bases left in between. From germline, CDR1 is SGHVS and CDR2 FNYEAQ. This CDR3 has 15 residues. CDR3 nucleotides: TGTGCCAGCAGCTTACTCCTGGGGGCCAATCAGCCCCAGCATTTT. As protein: CASSLLLGANQPQHF.

This clone was detected only once. Other nucleotide sequences in the sample specify the same CDR3. The chain is built from TRBV27 and TRBJ2-5; no reliable D call. Per the germline V gene, CDR1 is MNHEY and CDR2 is SMNVEV (reference sequence). The V gene lost 6 bases and the J gene lost 0 bases, with 8 bases spanning the gap. This CDR3 contains 13 residues. The DNA for the CDR3 is TGTGCCAGCAGCCTGGGGTACCAAGAGACCCAGTACTTC. It specifies CASSLGYQETQYF.

About this clone: The sample carries other DNA sequences with the same CDR3. The rearrangement uses TRBV27 and TRBJ2-7; D is ambiguous. V shed 3 bases and J shed 6 bases, with 6 bases lying between them. CDR3 length: 11 amino acids. Germline loops: CDR1 MNHEY, CDR2 SMNVEV (reference sequence). As DNA, the CDR3 is TGTGCCAGCAGTTTCCTAGGCGAGCAGTACTTC. Its translation: CASSFLGEQYF.